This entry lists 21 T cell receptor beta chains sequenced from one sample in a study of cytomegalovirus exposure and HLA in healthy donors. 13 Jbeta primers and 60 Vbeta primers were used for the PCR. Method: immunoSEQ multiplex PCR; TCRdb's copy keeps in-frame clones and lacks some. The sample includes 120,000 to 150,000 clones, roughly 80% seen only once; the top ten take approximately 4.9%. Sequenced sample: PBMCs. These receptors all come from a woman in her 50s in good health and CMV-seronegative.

This chain's CDR3 is CAISESLAQGYEQYF. The CDR3 coding sequence is TGTGCCATCAGTGAGTCCCTAGCGCAGGGCTACGAGCAGTACTTC. The chain has TRBV10-3 and TRBJ2-5, with D perhaps TRBD2 (6 bases). The J call is uncertain, as TRBJ2-7 better fits the DNA end. The CDR3 consists of 15 residues. CDR1 is ENHRY and CDR2 is SYGVKD in the germline V gene.

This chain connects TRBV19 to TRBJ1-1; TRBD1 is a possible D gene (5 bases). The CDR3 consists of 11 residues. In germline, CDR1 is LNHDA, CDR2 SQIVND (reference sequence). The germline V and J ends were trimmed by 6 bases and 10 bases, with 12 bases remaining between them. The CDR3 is CASRQDSGAFF. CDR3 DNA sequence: TGTGCCAGTAGGCAAGACAGTGGAGCTTTCTTT. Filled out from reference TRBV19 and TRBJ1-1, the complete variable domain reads DGGITQSPKYLFRKEGQNVTLSCEQNLNHDAMYWYRQDPGQGLRLIYYSQIVNDFQKGDIAEGYSVSREKKESFPLTVTSAQKNPTAFYLCASRQDSGAFFGQGTRLTVV.

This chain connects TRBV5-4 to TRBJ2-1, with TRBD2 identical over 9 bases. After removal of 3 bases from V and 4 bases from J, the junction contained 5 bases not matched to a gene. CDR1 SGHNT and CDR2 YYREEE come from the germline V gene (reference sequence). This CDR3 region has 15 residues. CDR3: CASSSGTSQYNEQFF. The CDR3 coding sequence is TGTGCCAGCAGCTCCGGGACTAGCCAATACAATGAGCAGTTCTTC.

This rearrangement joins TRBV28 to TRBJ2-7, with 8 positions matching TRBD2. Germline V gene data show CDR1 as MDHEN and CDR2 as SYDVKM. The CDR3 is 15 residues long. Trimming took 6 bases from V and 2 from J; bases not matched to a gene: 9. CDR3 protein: CASRVQSAGAYEQYF. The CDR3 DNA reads TGTGCCAGCAGGGTACAATCAGCGGGGGCCTACGAGCAGTACTTC.

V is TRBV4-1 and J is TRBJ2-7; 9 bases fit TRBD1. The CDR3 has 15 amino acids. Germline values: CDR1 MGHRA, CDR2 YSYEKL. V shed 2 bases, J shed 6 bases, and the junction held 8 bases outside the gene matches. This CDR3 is CASSQPGQGLREQYF. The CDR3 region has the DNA TGCGCCAGCAGCCAACCGGGACAGGGCCTTCGCGAGCAGTACTTC.

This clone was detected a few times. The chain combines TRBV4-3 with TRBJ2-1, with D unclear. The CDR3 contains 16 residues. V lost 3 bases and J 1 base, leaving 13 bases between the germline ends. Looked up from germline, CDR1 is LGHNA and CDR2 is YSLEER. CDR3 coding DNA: TGCGCCAGCAGCCAGGCCCGTTGGTTTTCCTACAATGAGCAGTTCTTC. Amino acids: CASSQARWFSYNEQFF.

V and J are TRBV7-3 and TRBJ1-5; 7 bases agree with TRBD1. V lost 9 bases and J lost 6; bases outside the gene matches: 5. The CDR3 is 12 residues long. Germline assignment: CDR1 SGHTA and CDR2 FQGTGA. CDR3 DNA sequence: TGTGCCAGAGACAGGGAAGTTCAGCCCCAGCATTTT. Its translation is CARDREVQPQHF.

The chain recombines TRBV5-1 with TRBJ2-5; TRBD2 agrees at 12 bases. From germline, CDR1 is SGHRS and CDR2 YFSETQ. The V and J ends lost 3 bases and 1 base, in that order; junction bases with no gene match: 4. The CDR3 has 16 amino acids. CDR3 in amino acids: CASSSTSGGPQETQYF. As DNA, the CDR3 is TGCGCCAGCAGCTCGACTAGCGGGGGACCCCAAGAGACCCAGTACTTC.

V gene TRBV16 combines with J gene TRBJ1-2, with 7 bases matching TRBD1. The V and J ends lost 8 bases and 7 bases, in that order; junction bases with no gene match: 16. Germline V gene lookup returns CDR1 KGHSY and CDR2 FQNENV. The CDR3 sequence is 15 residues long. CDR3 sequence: CASPQGATGVGGYTF. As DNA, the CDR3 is TGTGCCAGCCCCCAGGGAGCAACAGGGGTAGGTGGCTACACCTTC.

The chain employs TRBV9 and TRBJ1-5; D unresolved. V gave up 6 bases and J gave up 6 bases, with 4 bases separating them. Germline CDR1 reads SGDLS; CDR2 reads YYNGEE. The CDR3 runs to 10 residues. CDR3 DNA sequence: TGTGCCAGCACCGGTCAGCCCCAGCATTTT. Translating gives CASTGQPQHF. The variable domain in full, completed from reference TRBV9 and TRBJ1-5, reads DSGVTQTPKHLITATGQRVTLRCSPRSGDLSVYWYQQSLDQGLQFLIQYYNGEERAKGNILERFSAQQFPDLHSELNLSSLELGDSALYFCASTGQPQHFGDGTRLSIL.

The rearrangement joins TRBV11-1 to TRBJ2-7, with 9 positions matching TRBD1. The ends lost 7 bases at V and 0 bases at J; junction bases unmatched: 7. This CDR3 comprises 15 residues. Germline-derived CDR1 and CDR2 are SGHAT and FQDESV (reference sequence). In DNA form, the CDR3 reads TGTGCCAGCACCAATGACAGGGGGAGCTCCTACGAGCAGTACTTC. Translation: CASTNDRGSSYEQYF.

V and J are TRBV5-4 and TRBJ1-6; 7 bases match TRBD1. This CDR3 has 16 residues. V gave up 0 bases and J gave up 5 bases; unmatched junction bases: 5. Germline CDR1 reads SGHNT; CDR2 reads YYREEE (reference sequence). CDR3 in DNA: TGTGCCAGCAGCTTGGCCAGGGACAGAAATAATTCACCCCTCCACTTT. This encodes CASSLARDRNNSPLHF.

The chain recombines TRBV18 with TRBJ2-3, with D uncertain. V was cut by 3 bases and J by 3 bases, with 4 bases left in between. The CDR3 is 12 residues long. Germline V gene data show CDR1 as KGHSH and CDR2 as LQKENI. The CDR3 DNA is TGTGCCAGCTCACCCTCTACAGATACGCAGTATTTT. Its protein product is CASSPSTDTQYF.

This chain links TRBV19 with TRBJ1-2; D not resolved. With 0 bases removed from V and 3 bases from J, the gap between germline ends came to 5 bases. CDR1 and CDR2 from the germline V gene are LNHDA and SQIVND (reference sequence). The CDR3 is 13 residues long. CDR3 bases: TGTGCCAGTAGTATAGACCGGGACTATGGCTACACCTTC. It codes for CASSIDRDYGYTF.

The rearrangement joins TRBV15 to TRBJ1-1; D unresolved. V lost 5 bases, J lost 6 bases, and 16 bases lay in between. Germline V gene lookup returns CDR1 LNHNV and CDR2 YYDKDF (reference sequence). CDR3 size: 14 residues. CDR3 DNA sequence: TGTGCCACCAGCCCTCTACCCAGGCAAGCTGAAGCTTTCTTT. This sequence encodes CATSPLPRQAEAFF.

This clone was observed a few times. DNA of the CDR3: TGTGCCAGCAGTCAAACTTCACAGGGCCTATATGGCTACACCTTC. It codes for CASSQTSQGLYGYTF. The chain is built from TRBV6-1 and TRBJ1-2; TRBD1 is a possible D gene (6 bases). The CDR3 sequence is 15 residues long. V was shortened by 5 bases and J by 5 bases, with 18 bases between the two germline ends. Germline V gene sequence: CDR1 MNHNS, CDR2 SASEGT.

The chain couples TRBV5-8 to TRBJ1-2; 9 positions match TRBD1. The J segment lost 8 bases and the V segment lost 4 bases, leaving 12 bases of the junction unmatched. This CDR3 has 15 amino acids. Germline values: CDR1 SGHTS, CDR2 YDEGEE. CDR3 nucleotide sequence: TGTGCCAGCAGCCACCGACCGACAGGGGGGAGAGGCTACACCTTC. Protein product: CASSHRPTGGRGYTF.

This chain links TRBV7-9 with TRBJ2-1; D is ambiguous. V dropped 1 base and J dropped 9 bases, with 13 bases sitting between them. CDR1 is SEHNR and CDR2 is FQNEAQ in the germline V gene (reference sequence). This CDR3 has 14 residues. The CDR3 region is CASSLDQAWVEQFF. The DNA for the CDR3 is TGTGCCAGCAGCTTAGACCAGGCCTGGGTTGAGCAGTTCTTC.

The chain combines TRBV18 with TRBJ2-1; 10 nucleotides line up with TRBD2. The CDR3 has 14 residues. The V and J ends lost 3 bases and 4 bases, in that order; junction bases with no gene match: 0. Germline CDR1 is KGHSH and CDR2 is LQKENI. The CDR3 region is CASSPSGGYNEQFF. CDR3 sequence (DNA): TGTGCCAGCTCACCTAGCGGGGGGTACAATGAGCAGTTCTTC.

CDR3 DNA sequence: TGTGCCAGCAGCTTAGTACTCGGCAGGGGGAGTGGTTCACCCCTCCACTTT. Amino acids: CASSLVLGRGSGSPLHF. The genes are TRBV7-8 and TRBJ1-6, with TRBD1 matching 7 bases. The germline V gene has CDR1 SGHVS and CDR2 FQNEAQ. V gave up 1 base and J gave up 9 bases; unmatched junction bases: 12. This CDR3 is 17 amino acids long.

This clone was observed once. This CDR3 is CASSLGMGQGVSEQFF. CDR3 in DNA: TGTGCCAGCAGCTTAGGGATGGGACAGGGGGTTAGTGAGCAGTTCTTC. This chain joins TRBV7-6 and TRBJ2-1; TRBD1 aligns across 11 bases. With 1 base clipped from V and 9 bases from J, the junction kept 8 bases outside the gene matches. The CDR3 length is 16 residues. Germline CDR1 is SGHVS and CDR2 is FNYEAQ.